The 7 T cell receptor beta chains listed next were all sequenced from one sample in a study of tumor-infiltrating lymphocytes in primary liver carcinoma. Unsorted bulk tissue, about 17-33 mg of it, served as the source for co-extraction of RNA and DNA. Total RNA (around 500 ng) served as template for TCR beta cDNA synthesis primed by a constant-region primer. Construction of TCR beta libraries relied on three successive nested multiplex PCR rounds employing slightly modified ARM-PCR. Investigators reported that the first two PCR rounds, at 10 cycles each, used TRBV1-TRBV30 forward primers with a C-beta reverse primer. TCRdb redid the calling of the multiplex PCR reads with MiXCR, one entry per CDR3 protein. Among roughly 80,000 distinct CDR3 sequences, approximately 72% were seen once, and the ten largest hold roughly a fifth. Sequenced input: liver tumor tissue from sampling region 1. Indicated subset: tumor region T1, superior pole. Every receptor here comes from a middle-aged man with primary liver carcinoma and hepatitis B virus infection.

The CDR3 nucleotides read TGTGCCACCAGTGATGAGGGGGCGCCTCCGCCCCCGCCAGATACGCAGTATTTT. This encodes CATSDEGAPPPPPDTQYF. The rearrangement uses TRBV24-1 and TRBJ2-3; 7 bases agree with TRBD1. CDR1 and CDR2 from the germline V gene are KGHDR and SFDVKD. V shed 3 bases, J shed 4 bases, and the junction held 15 bases outside the gene matches. The CDR3 extends over 18 amino acids.

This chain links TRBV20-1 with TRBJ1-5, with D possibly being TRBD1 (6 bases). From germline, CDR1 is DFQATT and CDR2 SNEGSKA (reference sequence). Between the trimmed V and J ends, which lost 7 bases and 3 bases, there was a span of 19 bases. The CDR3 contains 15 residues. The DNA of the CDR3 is TGCAGTGTCATCCCAGGGGCCGTTGCCAATCAGCCCCAGCATTTT. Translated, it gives CSVIPGAVANQPQHF.

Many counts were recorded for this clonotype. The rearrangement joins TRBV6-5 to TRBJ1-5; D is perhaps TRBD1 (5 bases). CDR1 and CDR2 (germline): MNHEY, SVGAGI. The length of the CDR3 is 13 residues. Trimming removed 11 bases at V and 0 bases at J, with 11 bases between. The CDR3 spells CAVGDGSNQPQHF. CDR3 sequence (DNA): TGTGCCGTCGGGGACGGTAGCAATCAGCCCCAGCATTTT.

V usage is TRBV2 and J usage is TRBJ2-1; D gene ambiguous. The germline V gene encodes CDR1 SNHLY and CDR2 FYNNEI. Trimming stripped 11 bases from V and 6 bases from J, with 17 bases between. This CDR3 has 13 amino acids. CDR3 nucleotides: TGTGCCGGCTACATGGTGGTGGCCAATGAGCAGTTCTTC. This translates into CAGYMVVANEQFF.

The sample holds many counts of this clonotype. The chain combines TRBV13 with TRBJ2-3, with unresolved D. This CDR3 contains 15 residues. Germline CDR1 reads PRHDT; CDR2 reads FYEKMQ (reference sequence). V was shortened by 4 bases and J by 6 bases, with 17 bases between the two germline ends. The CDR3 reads CASSSTGLDGDTQYF. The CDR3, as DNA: TGTGCCAGCAGCTCTACGGGCCTCGACGGGGATACGCAGTATTTT.

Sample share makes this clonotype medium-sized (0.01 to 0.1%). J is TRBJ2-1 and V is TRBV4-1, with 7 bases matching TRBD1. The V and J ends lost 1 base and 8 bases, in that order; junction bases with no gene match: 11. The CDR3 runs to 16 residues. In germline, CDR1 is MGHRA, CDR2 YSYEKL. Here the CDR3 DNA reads TGCGCCAGCAGCCAAGTAAGGGACAGACCGTCAGATGAGCAGTTCTTC. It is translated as CASSQVRDRPSDEQFF.

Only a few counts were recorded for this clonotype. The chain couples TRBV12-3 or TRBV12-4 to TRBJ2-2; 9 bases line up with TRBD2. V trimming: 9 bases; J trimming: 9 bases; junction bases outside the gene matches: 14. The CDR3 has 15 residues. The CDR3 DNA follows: TGTGCCAGTAGCCCCACTAGCGGGTCAACCAGGGAGCTGTTTTTT. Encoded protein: CASSPTSGSTRELFF.